These 20 T cell receptor beta chains were sequenced from one sample in a study of blood T cell repertoires in COVID-19. This table comes from immunoSEQ multiplex PCR, and its TCRdb copy is limited to in-frame clones, with some not included. The sample lists 50,000 to 70,000 clones; 84% were seen once. The sequenced material came from peripheral blood. Source of these receptors: a woman between 55 and 75 years old with acute or convalescent COVID-19.

The CDR3 DNA reads as TGTGCCAGCAGCCTACACACCGGGGAGCTGTTTTTT. It codes for CASSLHTGELFF. The chain couples TRBV13 to TRBJ2-2; D gene unclear. Germline assignment: CDR1 PRHDT and CDR2 FYEKMQ (reference sequence). This CDR3 has 12 amino acids. V was shortened by 5 bases and J by 3 bases, with 4 bases between the two germline ends.

The chain uses TRBV12-5 and TRBJ2-1; 12 bases are a match to TRBD2. The J segment lost 0 bases and the V segment lost 0 bases, leaving 6 bases of the junction unmatched. This CDR3 contains 19 residues. Germline V gene sequence: CDR1 LGHNT, CDR2 FRNRAP. The CDR3 sequence: CASGLVLAGGPSSYNEQFF. CDR3 in DNA: TGTGCTAGTGGTTTGGTACTAGCGGGGGGCCCCAGCTCCTACAATGAGCAGTTCTTC. Full variable domain (outside the CDR3, taken from reference TRBV12-5 and TRBJ2-1): DARVTQTPRHKVTEMGQEVTMRCQPILGHNTVFWYRQTMMQGLELLAYFRNRAPLDDSGMPKDRFSAEMPDATLATLKIQPSEPRDSAVYFCASGLVLAGGPSSYNEQFFGPGTRLTVL.

The chain carries TRBV6-5 and TRBJ1-1; D unclear. The ends were cut back, 2 bases at V and 4 bases at J, with 11 bases in the middle. Germline V lookup: CDR1 MNHEY, CDR2 SVGAGI. CDR3 length: 14 amino acids. The CDR3 DNA follows: TGTGCCAGCAGTTACGCTGTCCGGGGCACTGAAGCTTTCTTT. Translated, it gives CASSYAVRGTEAFF.

The chain uses TRBV6-6 and TRBJ2-7; D is unclear. The CDR3 has 12 residues. Germline assignment: CDR1 MNHNY and CDR2 SVGAGI (reference sequence). V lost 2 bases and J lost 3, with 5 bases in between. CDR3 nucleotides: TGTGCCAGCAGTTACGCCGGCTACGAGCAGTACTTC. Residues: CASSYAGYEQYF.

The chain recombines TRBV5-1 with TRBJ2-1; maybe TRBD2 (6 bases). Germline CDR1 reads SGHRS; CDR2 reads YFSETQ. CDR3 size: 13 residues. V lost 2 bases and J 10 bases, leaving 13 bases between the germline ends. The CDR3 is CASSFSGFGEQFF. The CDR3 DNA sequence: TGCGCCAGCAGCTTCAGCGGGTTTGGGGAGCAGTTCTTC.

The chain links TRBV9 to TRBJ2-5; 10 nucleotides match TRBD2. This CDR3 is built from 15 residues. Germline lookup yields CDR1 SGDLS and CDR2 YYNGEE. V dropped 4 bases and J dropped 3; count of bases not matched to a gene: 6. The CDR3 loop reads CASSPSGGAEETQYF. DNA for the CDR3: TGTGCCAGCAGCCCAAGCGGGGGGGCCGAAGAGACCCAGTACTTC.

The gene calls are TRBV3-1 (or the pseudogene TRBV3-2) and TRBJ1-1; no clear D gene. V lost 5 bases to trimming and J lost 1 base, with 8 bases between them. CDR1 and CDR2 from the germline V gene are LGHDT and YNNKEL (reference sequence). This CDR3 comprises 13 residues. The CDR3 DNA is TGTGCCAGCAGCTCTCTGTCGAACACTGAAGCTTTCTTT. The encoded protein is CASSSLSNTEAFF.

CDR3 loop: CASSQESLSGLSSGNTIYF. The CDR3 DNA reads TGTGCCAGCAGCCAAGAAAGTCTTTCCGGACTGAGCTCTGGAAACACCATATATTTT. The J gene is TRBJ1-3, the V gene TRBV4-2; no firm D call. Germline assignment: CDR1 LGHNA and CDR2 YNFKEQ. V gave up 0 bases and J gave up 0 bases, with 18 bases separating them. The CDR3 is made up of 19 amino acids.

This chain uses TRBV18 with TRBJ2-7, with 8 positions matching TRBD1. CDR3 size: 12 residues. Germline V gives CDR1 KGHSH, CDR2 LQKENI. V was pared by 3 bases and J by 9 bases, with 4 bases of the junction left unmatched. The CDR3 is CASSPLGQGQYF. The DNA of the CDR3 is TGTGCCAGCTCACCGCTCGGACAGGGGCAGTACTTC.

This clone was picked up a small number of times. CDR3 coding DNA: TGTGCCACCAGCAGAGATTGGGGCGTGAGCTCTGGAAACACCATATATTTT. Protein product: CATSRDWGVSSGNTIYF. The chain combines TRBV15 with TRBJ1-3; possibly TRBD1 for D (5 bases). The CDR3 is 17 amino acids. Germline V gene data show CDR1 as LNHNV and CDR2 as YYDKDF (reference sequence). Trimming took off 0 bases at V and 0 bases at J, with 12 bases between the two ends.

V is TRBV29-1 and J is TRBJ2-1, with a weak D call TRBD2 (6 bases). With 4 bases removed from V and 1 base from J, the gap between germline ends came to 8 bases. CDR1 is SQVTM, CDR2 ANQGSEA, per germline. CDR3 length: 13 residues. CDR3 sequence (DNA): TGCAGCGTTGCCGGGGGATCCTACAATGAGCAGTTCTTC. This gives the protein CSVAGGSYNEQFF.

This clone was observed a single time. V usage is TRBV19 and J usage is TRBJ1-1; D not resolved. The CDR3 is 14 amino acids. V was cut by 2 bases and J by 1 base, with 8 bases left in between. Germline V lookup: CDR1 LNHDA, CDR2 SQIVND (reference sequence). The CDR3 nucleotides read TGTGCCAGTAGTATATCACATAAGAACACTGAAGCTTTCTTT. This translates into CASSISHKNTEAFF.

J is TRBJ2-7 and V is TRBV9; 8 bases line up with TRBD1. In germline, CDR1 is SGDLS, CDR2 YYNGEE. V dropped 3 bases and J dropped 8; count of bases not matched to a gene: 4. This CDR3 is 12 amino acids long. The CDR3 spells CASSGQGNKQYF. The CDR3 DNA reads as TGTGCCAGCAGCGGACAGGGGAACAAGCAGTACTTC. Full variable domain (remainder filled in from reference TRBV9 and TRBJ2-7): DSGVTQTPKHLITATGQRVTLRCSPRSGDLSVYWYQQSLDQGLQFLIQYYNGEERAKGNILERFSAQQFPDLHSELNLSSLELGDSALYFCASSGQGNKQYFGPGTRLTVT.

The rearrangement joins TRBV13 to TRBJ2-3, with a tentative D call TRBD2 (5 bases). This CDR3 is 14 amino acids long. Germline lookup yields CDR1 PRHDT and CDR2 FYEKMQ (reference sequence). V was shortened by 5 bases and J by 1 base, with 10 bases between the two germline ends. The CDR3 protein is CASSHRTGTDTQYF. The CDR3 DNA reads as TGTGCCAGCAGCCACCGGACTGGCACAGATACGCAGTATTTT.

The V gene is TRBV3-1 (or the pseudogene TRBV3-2), the J gene TRBJ2-2; tentatively, D is TRBD2 (7 bases). V lost 8 bases to trimming and J lost 7 bases, with 17 bases between them. The length of the CDR3 is 14 residues. Germline assignment: CDR1 LGHDT and CDR2 YNNKEL (reference sequence). CDR3 sequence reads: CASGGALGGGELFF. CDR3 DNA sequence: TGTGCCAGCGGGGGGGCCCTGGGCGGCGGGGAGCTGTTTTTT.

The V and J genes are TRBV11-2 and TRBJ1-6; TRBD1 matches at 8 bases. There are 18 residues in the CDR3. Trimming removed 2 bases from V and 0 bases from J; junction bases left unmatched: 6. The germline gives CDR1 SGHAT, CDR2 FQNNGV. Written as DNA, the CDR3 is TGTGCCAGCAGCTTAAAAAACAGGGGGAGCTCCTATAATTCACCCCTCCACTTT. This codes for CASSLKNRGSSYNSPLHF.

This clone was seen a few times. The rearrangement joins TRBV5-1 to TRBJ1-5; the D gene is possibly TRBD1 (6 bases). V shed 0 bases and J shed 0 bases, with 13 bases lying between them. In germline, CDR1 is SGHRS, CDR2 YFSETQ. The CDR3 consists of 17 residues. This CDR3 reads CASSLVAGEYSNQPQHF. CDR3 DNA sequence: TGCGCCAGCAGCTTGGTCGCAGGGGAATATAGCAATCAGCCCCAGCATTTT.

V gene TRBV11-2 combines with J gene TRBJ1-2; TRBD1 aligns across 8 bases. The CDR3 is 17 residues long. J lost 4 bases, V lost 5 bases, and 15 bases had no gene match. Germline CDR1 SGHAT, CDR2 FQNNGV. CDR3 nucleotide sequence: TGTGCCAGCAGCCCAGGGACATGGCAGGGGGCTAGCTATGGCTACACCTTC. Amino acid sequence: CASSPGTWQGASYGYTF.

The V gene is TRBV21-1, the J gene TRBJ1-1; the table assigns TRBD1, which was not confirmed against the DNA. TRBV21-1 is a documented pseudogene. The CDR3 covers 16 residues. Written as DNA, the CDR3 is TGTGCCAGCAGCATACTTCAGGGGGAGTGTGGCACTGAAGCTTTCTTT. It yields the protein CASSILQGECGTEAFF.

V gene TRBV4-2 combines with J gene TRBJ2-1, with 8 nucleotides matching TRBD1. Germline CDR1 is LGHNA and CDR2 is YNFKEQ. V lost 1 base, J lost 9 bases, and 5 bases stayed unmatched. The length of the CDR3 is 14 residues. This chain's CDR3 is CASSQGQGAGEQFF. The CDR3 nucleotides read TGTGCCAGCAGCCAAGGCCAGGGGGCCGGTGAGCAGTTCTTC.